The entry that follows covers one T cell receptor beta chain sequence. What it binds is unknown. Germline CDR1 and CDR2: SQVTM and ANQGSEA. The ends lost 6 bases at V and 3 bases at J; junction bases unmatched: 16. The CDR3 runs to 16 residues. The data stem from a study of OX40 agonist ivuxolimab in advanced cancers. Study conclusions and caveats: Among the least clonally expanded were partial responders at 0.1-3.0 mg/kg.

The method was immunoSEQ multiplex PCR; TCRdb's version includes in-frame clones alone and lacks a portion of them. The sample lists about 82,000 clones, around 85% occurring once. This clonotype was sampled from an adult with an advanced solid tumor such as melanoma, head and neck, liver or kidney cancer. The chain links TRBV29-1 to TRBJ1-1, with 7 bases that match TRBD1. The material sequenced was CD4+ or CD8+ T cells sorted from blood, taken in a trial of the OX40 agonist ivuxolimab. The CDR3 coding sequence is TGCAGCGTCGGTTACCCAGGGGGGGGACGACACACTGAAGCTTTCTTT. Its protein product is CSVGYPGGGRHTEAFF.